One T cell receptor beta chain is described in this entry. Vbeta (60) and Jbeta (13) primers were used in the PCR. The method was immunoSEQ multiplex PCR; TCRdb's version includes in-frame clones alone and lacks a portion of them. The sample lists over 85,000 clones, around 63% seen once, with approximately 4.3% in the top ten. V was pared by 2 bases and J by 3 bases, with 17 bases between. The CDR3 is 17 residues long. This sample was taken from a study of cytomegalovirus exposure and HLA in healthy donors. This sequence originates from a human donor in good health. Sequencing input: PBMCs. The rearrangement joins TRBV23-1 to TRBJ2-1; D uncertain. TRBV23-1 is reported as an ORF; its role is uncertain. CDR3 bases: TGCGCCAGCAGTCAAGCCCGAACCCCCGCGATCTACAATGAGCAGTTCTTC. It is translated as CASSQARTPAIYNEQFF.